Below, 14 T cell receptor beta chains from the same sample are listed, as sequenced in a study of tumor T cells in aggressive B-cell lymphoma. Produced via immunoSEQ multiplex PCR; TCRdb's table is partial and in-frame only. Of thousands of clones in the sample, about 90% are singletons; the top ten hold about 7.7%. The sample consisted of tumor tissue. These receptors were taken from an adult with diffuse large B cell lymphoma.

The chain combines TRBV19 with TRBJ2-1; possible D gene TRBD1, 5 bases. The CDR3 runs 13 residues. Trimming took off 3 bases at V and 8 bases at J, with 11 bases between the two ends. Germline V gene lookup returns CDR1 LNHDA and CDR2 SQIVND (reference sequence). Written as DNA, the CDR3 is TGTGCCAGTAGTATGGACACTGGGGATGAGCAGTTCTTC. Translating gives CASSMDTGDEQFF. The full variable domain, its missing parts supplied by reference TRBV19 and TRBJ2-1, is DGGITQSPKYLFRKEGQNVTLSCEQNLNHDAMYWYRQDPGQGLRLIYYSQIVNDFQKGDIAEGYSVSREKKESFPLTVTSAQKNPTAFYLCASSMDTGDEQFFGPGTRLTVL.

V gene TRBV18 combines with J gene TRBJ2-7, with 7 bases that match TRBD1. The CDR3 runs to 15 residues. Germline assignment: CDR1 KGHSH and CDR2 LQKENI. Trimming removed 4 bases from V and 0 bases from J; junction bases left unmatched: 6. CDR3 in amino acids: CASSHVTGPSYEQYF. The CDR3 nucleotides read TGTGCCAGCTCACACGTGACAGGGCCCTCCTACGAGCAGTACTTC.

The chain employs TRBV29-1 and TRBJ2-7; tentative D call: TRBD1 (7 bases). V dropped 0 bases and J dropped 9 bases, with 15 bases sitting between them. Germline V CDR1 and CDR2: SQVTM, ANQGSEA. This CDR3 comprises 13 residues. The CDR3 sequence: CSVEDAGQLSQYF. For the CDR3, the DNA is TGCAGCGTTGAAGATGCGGGACAGCTGTCGCAGTACTTC.

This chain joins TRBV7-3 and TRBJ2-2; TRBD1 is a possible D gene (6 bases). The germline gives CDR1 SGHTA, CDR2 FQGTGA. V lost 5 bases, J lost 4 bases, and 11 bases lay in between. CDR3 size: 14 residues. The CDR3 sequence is CASSIHRATGELFF. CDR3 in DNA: TGTGCCAGCAGCATCCACAGGGCCACCGGGGAGCTGTTTTTT. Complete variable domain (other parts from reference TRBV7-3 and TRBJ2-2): GAGVSQTPSNKVTEKGKYVELRCDPISGHTALYWYRQSLGQGPEFLIYFQGTGAADDSGLPNDRFFAVRPEGSVSTLKIQRTERGDSAVYLCASSIHRATGELFFGEGSRLTVL.

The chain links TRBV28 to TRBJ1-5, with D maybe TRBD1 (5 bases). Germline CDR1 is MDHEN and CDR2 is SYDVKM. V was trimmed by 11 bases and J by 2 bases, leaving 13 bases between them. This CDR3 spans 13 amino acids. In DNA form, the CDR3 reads TGTGCCTCCGGGGGGAGAGGCAATCAGCCCCAGCATTTT. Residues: CASGGRGNQPQHF.

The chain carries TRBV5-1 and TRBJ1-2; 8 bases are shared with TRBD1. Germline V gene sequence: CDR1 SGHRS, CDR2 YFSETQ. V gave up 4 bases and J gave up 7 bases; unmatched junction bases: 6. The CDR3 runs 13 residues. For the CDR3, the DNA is TGCGCCAGCAGCCCGGACAGGGATATTGGCTACACCTTC. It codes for CASSPDRDIGYTF.

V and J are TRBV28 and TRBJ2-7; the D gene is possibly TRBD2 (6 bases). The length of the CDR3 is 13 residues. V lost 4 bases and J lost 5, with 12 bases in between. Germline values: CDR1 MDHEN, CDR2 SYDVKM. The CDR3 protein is CASSYGGSHEQYF. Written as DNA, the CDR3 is TGTGCCAGCAGTTACGGGGGTTCCCACGAGCAGTACTTC.

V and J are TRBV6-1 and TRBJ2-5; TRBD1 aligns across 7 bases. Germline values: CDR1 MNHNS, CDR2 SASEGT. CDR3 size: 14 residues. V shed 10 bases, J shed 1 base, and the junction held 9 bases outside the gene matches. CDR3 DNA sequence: TGTGCCACCCCGGGACAGACCTTCCAAGAGACCCAGTACTTC. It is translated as CATPGQTFQETQYF.

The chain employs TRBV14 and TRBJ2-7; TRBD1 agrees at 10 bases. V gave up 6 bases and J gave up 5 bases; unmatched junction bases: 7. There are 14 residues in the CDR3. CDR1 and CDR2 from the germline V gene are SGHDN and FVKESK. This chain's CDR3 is CASRPDRGRNEQYF. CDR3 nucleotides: TGTGCCAGCAGGCCGGACAGGGGGAGAAACGAGCAGTACTTC.

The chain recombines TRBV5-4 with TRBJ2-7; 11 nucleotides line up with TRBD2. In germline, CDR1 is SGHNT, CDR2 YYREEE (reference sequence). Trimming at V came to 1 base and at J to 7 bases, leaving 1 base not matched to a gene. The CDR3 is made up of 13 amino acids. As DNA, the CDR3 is TGTGCCAGCAGCTTGACTAGCGGGAGAGAGCAGTACTTC. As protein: CASSLTSGREQYF.

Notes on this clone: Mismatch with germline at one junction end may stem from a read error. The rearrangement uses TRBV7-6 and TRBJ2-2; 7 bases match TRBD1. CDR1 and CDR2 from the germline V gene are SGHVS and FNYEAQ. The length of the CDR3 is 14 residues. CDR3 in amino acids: CANRHRGNTEELFF. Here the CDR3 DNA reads TGTGCCAACAGACACAGGGGTAACACCGAGGAGCTGTTTTTT.

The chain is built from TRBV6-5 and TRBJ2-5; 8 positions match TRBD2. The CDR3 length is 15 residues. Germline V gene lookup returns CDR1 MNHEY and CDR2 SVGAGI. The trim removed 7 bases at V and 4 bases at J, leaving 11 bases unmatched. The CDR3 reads CASKDGRALGETQYF. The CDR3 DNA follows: TGTGCCAGCAAGGACGGGAGGGCCTTAGGAGAGACCCAGTACTTC.

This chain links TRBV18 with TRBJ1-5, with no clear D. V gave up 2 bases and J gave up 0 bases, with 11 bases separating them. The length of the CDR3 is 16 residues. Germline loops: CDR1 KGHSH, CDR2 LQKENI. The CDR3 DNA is TGTGCCAGCTCACCATTCGGGGATTATAGCAATCAGCCCCAGCATTTT. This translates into CASSPFGDYSNQPQHF.

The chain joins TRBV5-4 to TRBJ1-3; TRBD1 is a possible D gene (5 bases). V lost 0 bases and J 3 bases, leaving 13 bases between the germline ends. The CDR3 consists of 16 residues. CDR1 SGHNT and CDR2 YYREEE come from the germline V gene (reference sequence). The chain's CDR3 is CASSLEGGANGNTIYF. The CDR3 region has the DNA TGTGCCAGCAGCTTGGAAGGAGGGGCGAATGGAAACACCATATATTTT.